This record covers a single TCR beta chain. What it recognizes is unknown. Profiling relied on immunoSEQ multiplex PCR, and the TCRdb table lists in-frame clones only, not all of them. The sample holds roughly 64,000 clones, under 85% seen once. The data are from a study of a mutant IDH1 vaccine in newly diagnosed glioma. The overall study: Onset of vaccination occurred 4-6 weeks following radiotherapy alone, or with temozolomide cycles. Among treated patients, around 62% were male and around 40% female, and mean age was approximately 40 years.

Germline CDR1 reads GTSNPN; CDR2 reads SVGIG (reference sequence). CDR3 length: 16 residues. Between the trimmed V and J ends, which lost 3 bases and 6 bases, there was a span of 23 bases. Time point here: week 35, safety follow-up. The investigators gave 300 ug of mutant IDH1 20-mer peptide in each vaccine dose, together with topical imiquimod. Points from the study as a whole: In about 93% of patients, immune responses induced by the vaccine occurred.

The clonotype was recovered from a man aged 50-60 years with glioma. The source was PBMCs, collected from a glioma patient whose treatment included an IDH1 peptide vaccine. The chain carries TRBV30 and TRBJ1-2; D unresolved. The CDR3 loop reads CAWSTDWRFEQDGYTF. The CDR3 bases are TGTGCCTGGAGCACTGATTGGCGGTTTGAACAAGATGGCTACACCTTC.